This TCR beta chain was obtained from a study of T cells in women clearing cervical HPV infection. With 3 bases removed from V and 5 bases from J, the gap between germline ends came to 13 bases. This CDR3 contains 14 residues. Germline-derived CDR1 and CDR2 are SGHAT and FQNNGV. This table comes from immunoSEQ multiplex PCR, and its TCRdb copy is limited to in-frame clones, with some not included. The sample totals tens of thousands of clones; its top ten clones hold 0.95% to 1%. As for this clone: The observed sequence ends 3 residues before the CDR3 terminus, with the missing tail filled in from the germline J gene.

The chain is built from TRBV11-2 and TRBJ2-5, with D perhaps TRBD1 (5 bases). The sequenced sample was blood buffy coat. The receptor was derived from a woman between 18 and 70 years old with a cervical HPV16 infection that either progressed to CIN3+ or cleared (not recorded which). The sequenced part of the CDR3 DNA is TGTGCCAGCAGCTTTTATTCAGGGCTTGAGACC. Translating it yields CASSFYSGLET. The complete CDR3 protein is CASSFYSGLETQYF.